The 30 T cell receptor beta chains in this list originate from one sample, sequenced in a study of T cells in Graves' hyperthyroidism and ophthalmopathy. TCR beta CDR3 regions were amplified from RNA transcripts. The study used the HTBI primer set for a first-round RT-PCR of the TCR CDR3. MiXCR, applied by TCRdb to the multiplex PCR reads, yields one record per CDR3 protein. This sample has about 560,000 distinct CDR3 sequences; approximately 44% occur once, and the top ten carry approximately 8.2%. The specimen sequenced was peripheral blood or thyroid tissue (not recorded which). All receptors come from a woman aged 18-29 years with Graves' hyperthyroidism.

The chain employs TRBV25-1 and TRBJ2-2, with TRBD1 matching 9 bases. Germline CDR1 MGHDK, CDR2 SYGVNS. This CDR3 is 16 amino acids long. V lost 5 bases and J lost 5; bases outside the gene matches: 9. CDR3 nucleotide sequence: TGTGCCAGCAGTACGCCCGGGACAGGGTGGACCGGGGAGCTGTTTTTT. As protein: CASSTPGTGWTGELFF.

V usage is TRBV14 and J usage is TRBJ1-2; TRBD1 aligns across 7 bases. Trimming took 4 bases from V and 6 from J; bases not matched to a gene: 11. There are 15 residues in the CDR3. Per the germline V gene, CDR1 is SGHDN and CDR2 is FVKESK. CDR3 bases: TGTGCCAGCAGCCCATACAGGGGTGGCAGAGATGGCTACACCTTC. Its translation is CASSPYRGGRDGYTF.

This clonotype was counted many times. V usage is TRBV10-3 and J usage is TRBJ2-7, with TRBD1 matching 7 bases. CDR1 and CDR2 (germline): ENHRY, SYGVKD. V was pared by 6 bases and J by 3 bases, with 11 bases of the junction left unmatched. The CDR3 is 15 residues long. CDR3 bases: TGTGCCATCAGCGCATTAATTCAGGGGGACTACGAGCAGTACTTC. Translating gives CAISALIQGDYEQYF.

The chain recombines TRBV24-1 with TRBJ1-1; TRBD1 is a possible D gene (5 bases). The CDR3 consists of 16 residues. Germline values: CDR1 KGHDR, CDR2 SFDVKD. Trimming took off 5 bases at V and 6 bases at J, with 21 bases between the two ends. CDR3 DNA: TGTGCCACCAGTGCTTCAAGGCCGGGGGTCGGAGCTGAAGCTTTCTTT. This encodes CATSASRPGVGAEAFF.

The rearrangement joins TRBV6-1 to TRBJ1-5; 10 bases are a match to TRBD1. Germline-derived CDR1 and CDR2 are MNHNS and SASEGT. CDR3 size: 15 residues. J was trimmed by 5 bases and V by 8 bases; bases with no gene match: 9. The CDR3 here is CASGAGTGVDQPQHF. The CDR3 DNA is TGTGCCAGCGGGGCCGGGACAGGGGTGGATCAGCCCCAGCATTTT.

About this clonotype itself: A clone one base away is much larger, so this may be a read error. The chain carries TRBV29-1 and TRBJ2-5, with D unclear. The CDR3 spans 12 residues. CDR1 is SQVTM and CDR2 is ANQGSEA in the germline V gene. This CDR3 is CGVLTAGETQYF. The CDR3 DNA sequence: TGCGGCGTTTTAACGGCTGGCGAGACCCAGTACTTC.

This clonotype was observed once. V usage is TRBV11-1 and J usage is TRBJ2-7; D uncertain. V dropped 11 bases and J dropped 5 bases, with 19 bases sitting between them. The germline gives CDR1 SGHAT, CDR2 FQDESV (reference sequence). The CDR3 is 13 residues long. Here the CDR3 DNA reads TGTGCCTGGAGTGTTGTAGGGTCGGACGAGCAGTACTTC. Translated, it gives CAWSVVGSDEQYF.

The rearrangement links TRBV6-1 to TRBJ1-2; D not resolved. CDR3 length: 15 amino acids. Germline-derived CDR1 and CDR2 are MNHNS and SASEGT. Trimming shortened V by 6 bases and J by 4 bases, and 18 bases separated the two germline ends. CDR3 in amino acids: CASRWDGPIFYGYTF. Here the CDR3 DNA reads TGTGCCAGCAGATGGGATGGCCCCATATTCTATGGCTACACCTTC.

As for this clonotype: It may be a read error: a sequence one base away is much more abundant. This chain joins TRBV7-2 and TRBJ2-5, with TRBD2 identical over 9 bases. Trimming removed 1 base from V and 3 bases from J; junction bases left unmatched: 3. CDR3 length: 15 amino acids. CDR1 is SGHTA, CDR2 FQGNSA, per germline. The CDR3 bases are TGTGCCAGCAGCTTAGGGGTAGCGGGAGAAGAGACCCAGTACTTC. This encodes CASSLGVAGEETQYF.

The rearrangement uses TRBV7-8 and TRBJ1-1; D ambiguous. Deletions cut 1 base from V and 11 bases from J, with 23 bases between. The CDR3 has 16 residues. CDR1 SGHVS and CDR2 FQNEAQ come from the germline V gene. The CDR3 here is CASSLGGVPSRLRAFF. The CDR3 region has the DNA TGTGCCAGCAGCTTAGGCGGGGTGCCCTCCCGACTGAGGGCTTTCTTT.

This chain joins TRBV7-8 and TRBJ2-5; 9 bases line up with TRBD2. V lost 0 bases to trimming and J lost 7 bases; unmatched junction nucleotides: 9. Per the germline V gene, CDR1 is SGHVS and CDR2 is FQNEAQ. This CDR3 is built from 16 residues. CDR3 in amino acids: CASSLARLAGLGTQYF. The CDR3 DNA reads as TGTGCCAGCAGCTTAGCGCGGCTAGCGGGACTCGGGACCCAGTACTTC.

This clonotype occurred a few times. V and J are TRBV19 and TRBJ1-2; D gene uncertain. The CDR3 covers 15 residues. From germline, CDR1 is LNHDA and CDR2 SQIVND (reference sequence). Trimming removed 1 base at V and 3 bases at J, with 12 bases between. The CDR3 reads CASSIGPSFDYGYTF. The CDR3 DNA reads as TGTGCCAGTAGTATAGGTCCAAGCTTCGACTATGGCTACACCTTC. The variable domain in full, completed from reference TRBV19 and TRBJ1-2, reads DGGITQSPKYLFRKEGQNVTLSCEQNLNHDAMYWYRQDPGQGLRLIYYSQIVNDFQKGDIAEGYSVSREKKESFPLTVTSAQKNPTAFYLCASSIGPSFDYGYTFGSGTRLTVV.

The CDR3 DNA reads TGTGCCAGCAGCCCAGGAGGGGGTGGCTTACTCTACGAGCAGTACTTC. This sequence encodes CASSPGGGGLLYEQYF. The chain carries TRBV11-2 and TRBJ2-7; either TRBD1 or TRBD2 may supply D (6 bases each). The ends were cut back, 5 bases at V and 3 bases at J, with 20 bases in the middle. This CDR3 region has 16 residues. Looked up from germline, CDR1 is SGHAT and CDR2 is FQNNGV.

This clonotype was counted a few times. J is TRBJ1-3 and V is TRBV11-2; a possible D gene is TRBD1 (5 bases). Germline V lookup: CDR1 SGHAT, CDR2 FQNNGV. Deletions cut 6 bases from V and 0 bases from J, with 15 bases between. There are 16 residues in the CDR3. CDR3 bases: TGTGCCAGCAGTTTCGGACACCCAATCTCTGGAAACACCATATATTTT. Amino acids: CASSFGHPISGNTIYF.

The rearrangement links TRBV4-1 to TRBJ2-6; 7 bases fit TRBD1. The germline V gene has CDR1 MGHRA and CDR2 YSYEKL. V dropped 1 base and J dropped 4; count of bases not matched to a gene: 7. This CDR3 region has 17 residues. The CDR3 region is CASSQGTGTRGANVLTF. DNA for the CDR3: TGCGCCAGCAGCCAAGGGACAGGTACTAGAGGGGCCAACGTCCTGACTTTC.

V is TRBV20-1 and J is TRBJ2-7; 8 positions match TRBD2. V shed 0 bases and J 6 bases; nucleotides not matched to a gene: 4. CDR1 DFQATT and CDR2 SNEGSKA come from the germline V gene (reference sequence). The CDR3 is 13 residues long. CDR3 DNA sequence: TGCAGTGCTAGAGACCTGCTAGCGGGCGAGCAGTACTTC. This sequence encodes CSARDLLAGEQYF.

This clonotype has ten or more counts. The rearrangement links TRBV7-9 to TRBJ2-7; 8 bases are shared with TRBD2. The germline CDR1 and CDR2 sequences are SEHNR and FQNEAQ (reference sequence). After removal of 6 bases from V and 3 bases from J, the junction contained 10 bases not matched to a gene. The CDR3 is made up of 15 amino acids. CDR3 bases: TGTGCCAGCAGTAGCGGGGCAGCAGCGTTCTACGAGCAGTACTTC. This encodes CASSSGAAAFYEQYF.

This clonotype was counted only a few times. The chain is built from TRBV19 and TRBJ1-3; D is uncertain. The CDR3 is made up of 12 amino acids. Germline CDR1 is LNHDA and CDR2 is SQIVND (reference sequence). V lost 6 bases, J lost 4 bases, and 7 bases lay in between. The CDR3 sequence is CASRSAGNTIYF. The CDR3, as DNA: TGTGCCAGTAGAAGTGCAGGAAACACCATATATTTT.

The rearrangement joins TRBV6-5 to TRBJ1-1; 7 bases fit TRBD1. The CDR3 runs 14 residues. J gave up 5 bases and V 5 bases, and 8 bases lay outside the gene matches. Germline V lookup: CDR1 MNHEY, CDR2 SVGAGI. The CDR3, as DNA: TGTGCCAGCAGTGAAGCGACAGGGAGTACTGAAGCTTTCTTT. Protein: CASSEATGSTEAFF.

This chain connects TRBV7-9 to TRBJ2-2, with a weak D call TRBD1 (5 bases). V was cut by 5 bases and J by 7 bases, with 11 bases left in between. The length of the CDR3 is 13 residues. Germline V gives CDR1 SEHNR, CDR2 FQNEAQ (reference sequence). This chain's CDR3 is CASSRTGYGELFF. The CDR3 DNA follows: TGTGCCAGCAGCCGTACAGGTTACGGGGAGCTGTTTTTT.

The chain couples TRBV29-1 to TRBJ2-5, with D perhaps TRBD1 or TRBD2 (5 bases each). This CDR3 region has 13 residues. In germline, CDR1 is SQVTM, CDR2 ANQGSEA. The V gene lost 3 bases and the J gene lost 4 bases, with 12 bases spanning the gap. CDR3 sequence reads: CSVDVAGGETQYF. CDR3 DNA sequence: TGCAGCGTTGACGTGGCTGGGGGAGAGACCCAGTACTTC.

On this clonotype itself: An end of the junction differs from the germline gene, which may be a read error. The V call is TRBV7-7, the J call TRBJ1-1; 9 bases line up with TRBD1. This CDR3 contains 15 residues. Germline lookup yields CDR1 SSHAT and CDR2 FNYEAQ (reference sequence). The CDR3 reads CASSTGQGGNTEAFF. Here the CDR3 DNA reads TGTGCTAGCAGCACGGGACAGGGCGGGAACACTGAAGCTTTCTTT.

V and J are TRBV14 and TRBJ1-2; TRBD1 is a possible D gene (5 bases). The CDR3 covers 13 residues. Germline CDR1 reads SGHDN; CDR2 reads FVKESK. The V and J ends lost 5 bases and 6 bases respectively, with 13 bases between them. The CDR3 reads CASSLQQDDGYTF. For the CDR3, the DNA is TGTGCCAGCAGCTTACAACAGGATGATGGCTACACCTTC.

This chain links TRBV29-1 with TRBJ1-5; the match to TRBD1 covers 9 bases. Germline V gene lookup returns CDR1 SQVTM and CDR2 ANQGSEA. This CDR3 region has 12 residues. DNA for the CDR3: TGCAACGGACAGGGGAGCAATCAGCCCCAGCATTTT. Its translation is CNGQGSNQPQHF.

This clonotype was observed at least ten times. The chain couples TRBV25-1 to TRBJ2-7; 8 bases align to TRBD2. Germline CDR1 MGHDK, CDR2 SYGVNS. V gave up 3 bases and J gave up 6 bases; unmatched junction bases: 13. The CDR3 covers 16 residues. CDR3 loop: CASSDISGNGVSEQYF. For the CDR3, the DNA is TGTGCCAGCAGTGACATTAGCGGGAATGGGGTTTCCGAGCAGTACTTC.

As to this clonotype: A much larger clone differs from this one at a single base, so this may be a read error. The rearrangement uses TRBV7-2 and TRBJ1-5, with D hard to call. This CDR3 has 12 residues. Germline V lookup: CDR1 SGHTA, CDR2 FQGNSA. The CDR3 coding sequence is TGTGCCAACAGCTTAGTAAATCAGCCCCAGCATTTT. Translated, it gives CANSLVNQPQHF.

Concerning this clonotype: A clone one base away is much larger, so this may be a read error. V gene TRBV10-3 combines with J gene TRBJ2-2; weak D call: TRBD2 (6 bases). The CDR3 has 15 residues. Germline loops: CDR1 ENHRY, CDR2 SYGVKD. The CDR3 loop is CTISASASNTGELFF. For the CDR3, the DNA is TGTACCATCAGTGCTAGCGCCTCGAACACCGGGGAGCTGTTTTTT.

This clonotype was detected a few times. CDR3 protein: CASSGLREGLYEQYF. The CDR3 DNA follows: TGTGCCAGCAGTGGATTGAGGGAGGGCCTTTACGAGCAGTACTTC. The chain is built from TRBV2 and TRBJ2-7; 7 bases line up with TRBD2. Germline V gene sequence: CDR1 SNHLY, CDR2 FYNNEI. The CDR3 runs to 15 residues. J gave up 4 bases and V 4 bases, and 10 bases lay outside the gene matches.

This clonotype was detected once. V and J are TRBV15 and TRBJ2-2; D call uncertain. CDR3 length: 12 amino acids. The V gene lost 4 bases and the J gene lost 8 bases, with 8 bases spanning the gap. Germline-derived CDR1 and CDR2 are LNHNV and YYDKDF (reference sequence). CDR3 sequence reads: CATSTIRGELFF. CDR3 DNA sequence: TGTGCCACCAGCACCATCAGGGGGGAGCTGTTTTTT.

The chain combines TRBV29-1 with TRBJ2-5, with TRBD1 matching 10 bases. Germline lookup yields CDR1 SQVTM and CDR2 ANQGSEA. There are 13 residues in the CDR3. Trimming at V came to 5 bases and at J to 3 bases, leaving 3 bases not matched to a gene. DNA for the CDR3: TGCAGCGTTAAGACAGGGGGCGAAGAGACCCAGTACTTC. Its protein product is CSVKTGGEETQYF.